These 2 T cell receptor beta chains came from one sample sequenced in a study of cytomegalovirus exposure and HLA in healthy donors. Assay: immunoSEQ multiplex PCR; the TCRdb copy retains only in-frame clones and omits some. This table holds about 82,000 clones, 90% to 95% found once. The sequenced material came from PBMCs. These receptors were collected from a woman aged 18-35 years in good health and CMV-seronegative.

This clone appeared once. CDR3 DNA: TGCGCCAGCAGCTTGTGGGGGACAGGGGAGAATGAGCAGTTCTTC. Its protein is CASSLWGTGENEQFF. The rearrangement links TRBV5-1 to TRBJ2-1, with 10 positions matching TRBD1. Germline CDR1 and CDR2: SGHRS and YFSETQ. This CDR3 is built from 15 residues. With V trimmed by 1 base and J by 7 bases, 5 bases remained unmatched.

J is TRBJ1-2 and V is TRBV6-5, with D uncertain. CDR1 is MNHEY, CDR2 SVGAGI, per germline. V was trimmed by 2 bases and J by 8 bases, leaving 12 bases between them. This CDR3 is built from 13 residues. CDR3 loop: CASSYPALGGYTF. CDR3 nucleotide sequence: TGTGCCAGCAGTTACCCGGCCCTCGGGGGCTACACCTTC.